The entry that follows covers one T cell receptor beta chain sequence. Antigen: not known. The data were obtained in a study of cytomegalovirus exposure and HLA in healthy donors. Study-level results: In a later analysis, DRB1 alleles had the most associated TCRs; HLA-C alleles the fewest. Later analysis identified some 16,000 TCR beta sequences associated with HLA alleles, using a false discovery rate threshold of 0.05. More clonal expansion characterized HLA-associated TCR beta chains than equally common others in a later analysis.

CDR3 length: 14 residues. Germline lookup yields CDR1 SGDLS and CDR2 YYNGEE. The V gene end was trimmed by 0 bases and the J gene end by 4 bases; junction bases not matched to a gene: 1. The PCR used 60 Vbeta and 13 Jbeta primers. Profiling relied on immunoSEQ multiplex PCR, and the TCRdb table lists in-frame clones only, not all of them. The sample table includes 150,000 to 200,000 clones. The receptor's source is a man aged 25-40 years in good health and CMV-seronegative. This chain connects TRBV9 to TRBJ2-1; 7 bases match TRBD1. Sequenced input: PBMCs. This CDR3 reads CASSVGDSYNEQFF. In nucleotides, the CDR3 is TGTGCCAGCAGCGTAGGGGACAGTTACAATGAGCAGTTCTTC. Combining the CDR3 with reference TRBV9 and TRBJ2-1 gives the whole variable domain DSGVTQTPKHLITATGQRVTLRCSPRSGDLSVYWYQQSLDQGLQFLIQYYNGEERAKGNILERFSAQQFPDLHSELNLSSLELGDSALYFCASSVGDSYNEQFFGPGTRLTVL.